The source of this T cell receptor (beta chain) is a study of breast tumors, draining lymph nodes, adjacent tissues. Whole-study findings and limits: Compared with lymph nodes, tumors were less diverse; compared with nontumor tissue, more. Compared with basal-like, luminal-like tumors shared significantly more repertoire with nontumor tissue.

Remarks on this clonotype: As yet, its antigen is unknown.

CDR1 and CDR2 (germline): MDHEN, SYDVKM. The CDR3 runs to 15 residues. V dropped 2 bases and J dropped 0 bases, with 8 bases sitting between them. TCRdb passed the multiplex PCR reads through MiXCR, listing each CDR3 protein once. The sample holds about 21,000 distinct CDR3 sequences, roughly 50% seen once. Sequencing was done on a sample of breast tumor tissue. This rearrangement joins TRBV28 to TRBJ1-5; D possibly corresponds to TRBD1 (5 bases). The TCR sequence derives from a female donor with breast cancer. Some clones in this sample may be carry-over from other donors' samples. As DNA, the CDR3 is TGTGCCAGCAGTTTAGGGGGAAATAGCAATCAGCCCCAGCATTTT. It translates to CASSLGGNSNQPQHF.